This T cell receptor beta chain came from a study of glioma-infiltrating T cells. V lost 0 bases to trimming and J lost 0 bases, with 4 bases between them. Germline CDR1 is LGHNA and CDR2 is YSLEER. CDR3 length: 14 residues. TCR alpha and beta CDR3 regions were amplified from RNA using iRepertoire nested multiplex PCR. TCRdb passed the multiplex PCR reads through MiXCR, listing each CDR3 protein once. The data contain a few thousand distinct CDR3 sequences, more than 40% of them singletons. In its sample, this clonotype ranks as large (0.1 to 1%). The V and J genes are TRBV4-3 and TRBJ2-3, with unresolved D. The sequenced sample was glioma tissue, nonneoplastic brain tissue, or PBMCs (not recorded which). This TCR was recovered from a human donor with low-grade glioma or glioblastoma, undergoing nonglioma brain surgery, or in good health (not recorded which). CDR3 sequence: CASSQDMSTDTQYF. For the CDR3, the DNA is TGCGCCAGCAGCCAAGATATGAGCACAGATACGCAGTATTTT.